The 10 T cell receptor beta chains given below trace back to one sample, sequenced in a study of shared clonotypes between healthy human individuals. Clones were sequenced by immunoSEQ multiplex PCR, and TCRdb holds only the in-frame ones, with some missing. The table includes about 120,000 clones, 68% detected once. Sample: memory CD8+ T cells sorted from blood. Specified subset: CD45RO+ cells pooled with CCR7-negative TemRA cells. The receptors were sampled from a woman aged 30 to 39 in good health.

The chain recombines TRBV4-1 with TRBJ2-3, with a weak D call TRBD1 (5 bases). The CDR3 runs 16 residues. Germline assignment: CDR1 MGHRA and CDR2 YSYEKL. V lost 0 bases and J 2 bases, leaving 12 bases between the germline ends. CDR3 nucleotide sequence: TGCGCCAGCAGCCAAGAGACAGTTCAGGACACAGATACGCAGTATTTT. Its translation: CASSQETVQDTDTQYF.

The chain combines TRBV7-2 with TRBJ1-5, with 7 bases that match TRBD1. Germline V lookup: CDR1 SGHTA, CDR2 FQGNSA. The CDR3 consists of 13 residues. The V segment lost 2 bases and the J segment 15 bases; nucleotides outside the gene matches: 10. Here the CDR3 DNA reads TGTGCCAGCAGCTTACAAAGGGACAGAGAGTTGCATTTT. The encoded protein is CASSLQRDRELHF. The whole variable domain, remainder taken from reference TRBV7-2 and TRBJ1-5, is GAGVSQSPSNKVTEKGKDVELRCDPISGHTALYWYRQSLGQGLEFLIYFQGNSAPDKSGLPSDRFSAERTGGSVSTLTIQRTQQEDSAVYLCASSLQRDRELHFGDGTRLSIL.

This chain joins TRBV7-6 and TRBJ2-1; 12 bases match TRBD2. The germline gives CDR1 SGHVS, CDR2 FNYEAQ. The CDR3 extends over 17 amino acids. The junction had 11 bases not matched to a gene; V was cut back by 1 base and J by 10 bases. The CDR3, as DNA: TGTGCCAGCAGCTTAGATCTAGCGGGAGGGCTACGAGGGGAGCAGTTCTTC. This encodes CASSLDLAGGLRGEQFF.

In its sample, this clone was seen a few times. The chain carries TRBV25-1 and TRBJ1-5; 7 bases align to TRBD1. Trimming removed 8 bases from V and 2 bases from J; junction bases left unmatched: 6. This CDR3 is built from 14 residues. Germline-derived CDR1 and CDR2 are MGHDK and SYGVNS. The CDR3 sequence: CASSNTGGNQPQHF. The CDR3 DNA reads TGTGCCAGCTCCAATACAGGGGGCAATCAGCCCCAGCATTTT.

The sample holds a few counts of this clone. The chain is built from TRBV16 and TRBJ1-5; D is unresolved. Germline CDR1 and CDR2: KGHSY and FQNENV. The V end was cut by 3 bases, the J end by 5 bases, with 11 bases between. The CDR3 runs to 14 residues. CDR3 in DNA: TGTGCCAGCAGCCAGACCGGGAGGGATCAGCCCCAGCATTTT. It encodes CASSQTGRDQPQHF.

The V gene is TRBV4-1, the J gene TRBJ2-1, with 13 bases aligning to TRBD2. From germline, CDR1 is MGHRA and CDR2 YSYEKL. This CDR3 spans 18 amino acids. V lost 4 bases to trimming and J lost 5 bases; unmatched junction nucleotides: 11. The CDR3 DNA sequence: TGCGCCAGCAGCCTTCCCTGGGCTGGGACTAGCGGGAACAATGAGCAGTTCTTC. Residues: CASSLPWAGTSGNNEQFF.

The chain couples TRBV7-9 to TRBJ2-1, with 13 bases matching TRBD2. V lost 4 bases and J lost 8; bases outside the gene matches: 14. This CDR3 is 18 amino acids long. Germline-derived CDR1 and CDR2 are SEHNR and FQNEAQ (reference sequence). CDR3 DNA: TGTGCCAGCAGCTCGCCGAGGACTAGCGGGAGAACCGTCCATGAGCAGTTCTTC. Translated: CASSSPRTSGRTVHEQFF.

This chain links TRBV7-7 with TRBJ1-4; D call uncertain. This CDR3 contains 13 residues. Germline lookup yields CDR1 SSHAT and CDR2 FNYEAQ (reference sequence). V gave up 5 bases and J gave up 3 bases, with 7 bases separating them. The CDR3 is CASSRDPNEKLFF. CDR3 bases: TGTGCCAGCAGCCGCGACCCTAATGAAAAACTGTTTTTT.

V and J are TRBV12-5 and TRBJ2-1; 7 bases align to TRBD1. The trim removed 5 bases at V and 13 bases at J, leaving 14 bases unmatched. Germline V gene data show CDR1 as LGHNT and CDR2 as FRNRAP. The CDR3 contains 14 residues. CDR3 DNA: TGTGCTAGTGGTATGTCCGGGACAGCTGGTAGACAGTTCTTC. Translation: CASGMSGTAGRQFF.

The rearrangement links TRBV11-2 to TRBJ2-3; D remains ambiguous. The germline CDR1 and CDR2 sequences are SGHAT and FQNNGV. Trimming took 3 bases from V and 6 from J, leaving 7 bases between them. CDR3 length equals 12 residues. The CDR3 protein is CASSFGRDTQYF. The CDR3, as DNA: TGTGCCAGCAGCTTCGGAAGGGATACGCAGTATTTT.